This TCR beta chain derives from a study of beta chain features in type 1 diabetes. Across the whole study: What patients shared with healthy donors was a similar profile of age, gender and cell yields. Over 85,000,000 sorted cells were examined across all samples.

The isolated RNA, all of it, was reverse transcribed, so expressed TCRB transcripts were what got sequenced. Some clones are missing from TCRdb's copy, which holds only in-frame ones; the method was immunoSEQ multiplex PCR. The sample has fewer than 200,000 clones, around 8% seen once; the top ten hold 0.55% to 0.75%. Points from the study as a whole: All four CD4+ subsets of Type 1 diabetes patients contained TCRB CDR3s that were moderately but significantly shorter. TCRB repertoires of naive, central memory and Treg cells appeared more similar among patients than among healthy donors.

As to this clone: As yet, its antigen is unknown.

Sequenced material: central memory CD4+ T cells from blood. The TCR comes from a man aged 18 to 35 in good health.

The CDR3 DNA is TGTGCCAGCAGCCCCGGGACTAGTTACGAGACCCAGTACTTC. Translating gives CASSPGTSYETQYF. The chain carries TRBV11-2 and TRBJ2-5; 8 bases are a match to TRBD2. V gave up 5 bases and J gave up 5 bases; unmatched junction bases: 7. The CDR3 is 14 amino acids. In germline, CDR1 is SGHAT, CDR2 FQNNGV.